The clone carrying this TCR beta chain appeared once. Its target is unknown. These data belong to a study of cytomegalovirus exposure and HLA in healthy donors. Study observations and caveats: The majority of TCR sequences were rare, yet some public TCRs appeared in many donors. Later analysis identified a missense DCLRE1C variant that was linked to TCR beta V- and J-gene trimming.

60 Vbeta and 13 Jbeta primers were used in PCR. Libraries were prepared by immunoSEQ multiplex PCR; TCRdb keeps only in-frame clonotypes and omits some of them. The repertoire includes some 140,000 clones, around 82% of them detected once, and around 5.6% sits in the top ten. Sample: PBMCs. The receptor was derived from a woman aged 40-49 years in good health and CMV-seropositive.

In nucleotides, the CDR3 is TGTGCCAGTAGTATAGATGAAGGACAGATGGGGACCCAGTACTTC. Its translation: CASSIDEGQMGTQYF. J is TRBJ2-5 and V is TRBV19; possibly TRBD1 for D (6 bases). The V gene's germline CDR1 is LNHDA and CDR2 SQIVND (reference sequence). The V end was cut by 0 bases, the J end by 7 bases, with 15 bases between. The CDR3 runs 15 residues.